The clone carrying this T cell receptor beta chain was recorded once. Multiplex touch-down PCR with TRB-A/B primers amplified rearranged V-D-J TRB sequences. Each CDR3 protein gets one entry after TCRdb re-called the multiplex PCR reads with MiXCR. The table shows about 8,700 distinct CDR3 sequences, with under 35% occurring only once. This sample is drawn from a study of T cell repertoires in aging, cancer and after chemotherapy. This CDR3 has 11 amino acids. Germline-derived CDR1 and CDR2 are SGHAT and FQNNGV. Trimming took off 0 bases at V and 6 bases at J, with 0 bases between the two ends. TCR beta rearrangements were amplified from peripheral blood genomic DNA.

The sequence came from a human donor in good health. The gene calls are TRBV11-2 and TRBJ2-1, with D unresolved. The sample consisted of blood. CDR3 residues: CASSLDNEQFF. The CDR3, as DNA: TGTGCCAGCAGCTTAGACAATGAGCAGTTCTTC.